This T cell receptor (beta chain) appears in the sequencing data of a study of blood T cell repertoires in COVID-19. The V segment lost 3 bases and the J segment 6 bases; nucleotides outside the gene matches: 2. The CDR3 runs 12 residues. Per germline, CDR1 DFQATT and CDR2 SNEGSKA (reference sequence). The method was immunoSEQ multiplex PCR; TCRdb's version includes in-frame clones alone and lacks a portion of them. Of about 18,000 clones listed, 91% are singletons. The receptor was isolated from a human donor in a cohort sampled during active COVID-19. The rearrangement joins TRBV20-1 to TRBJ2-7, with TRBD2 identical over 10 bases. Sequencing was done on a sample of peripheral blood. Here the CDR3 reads CSASSSGSEQYF. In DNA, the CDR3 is TGCAGTGCTAGTTCTAGCGGGAGCGAGCAGTACTTC.